Below are 7 T cell receptor beta chains sequenced from a single sample in a study of blood T cell repertoires in COVID-19 (TCRdb year 2020). Library preparation was by the immunoSEQ multiplex PCR assay. The table comes from immuneACCESS by way of TCRdb, which keeps in-frame sequences with V and J called. Part of the clones is missing from these tables; in studies checked, under half for an unresolved V gene and the rest for unknown reasons. Present in this sample are roughly 380,000 clones, roughly 89% of which were seen just once. 3% to 4% of the sample comes from the top ten. Sequenced sample: peripheral blood. These receptors originate from a woman aged 60-75 years with COVID-19, enrolled during active disease.

The chain uses TRBV5-1 and TRBJ1-2; D is uncertain. V was pared by 1 base and J by 2 bases, with 9 bases between. Germline CDR1 reads SGHRS; CDR2 reads YFSETQ. This CDR3 is built from 14 residues. The CDR3 region has the DNA TGCGCCAGCAGCTTGTTTGACATGAACTATGGCTACACCTTC. Translation gives CASSLFDMNYGYTF.

The chain is built from TRBV5-1 and TRBJ2-5, with D unclear. V was shortened by 4 bases and J by 0 bases, with 7 bases between the two germline ends. Germline loops: CDR1 SGHRS, CDR2 YFSETQ. The CDR3 has 13 residues. For the CDR3, the DNA is TGCGCCAGCAGCCGGCGGTACCAAGAGACCCAGTACTTC. Its translation: CASSRRYQETQYF.

The chain joins TRBV7-9 to TRBJ1-4; 7 bases map to TRBD1. This CDR3 region has 14 residues. J gave up 4 bases and V 5 bases, and 4 bases lay outside the gene matches. The germline CDR1 and CDR2 sequences are SEHNR and FQNEAQ (reference sequence). CDR3 sequence (DNA): TGTGCCAGCAGCACTCAGGGGGATAATGAAAAACTGTTTTTT. It translates to CASSTQGDNEKLFF.

The genes are TRBV6-5 and TRBJ1-1; no reliable D call. The CDR3 length is 14 residues. Per the germline V gene, CDR1 is MNHEY and CDR2 is SVGAGI. V lost 0 bases and J lost 7, with 12 bases in between. The CDR3 nucleotides are TGTGCCAGCAGTTACTCCCCAGTTTTAAATGAAGCTTTCTTT. This translates into CASSYSPVLNEAFF.

The chain is built from TRBV9 and TRBJ1-1; the D is unclear. CDR3 length equals 15 residues. Germline CDR1 and CDR2: SGDLS and YYNGEE. V lost 3 bases, J lost 1 base, and 13 bases lay in between. CDR3: CASSGHVYGNTEAFF. CDR3 DNA: TGTGCCAGCAGCGGCCACGTATACGGGAACACTGAAGCTTTCTTT.

V is TRBV19 and J is TRBJ1-5; no firm D call. Between the trimmed V and J ends, which lost 3 bases and 7 bases, there was a span of 16 bases. The germline CDR1 and CDR2 sequences are LNHDA and SQIVND (reference sequence). CDR3 length equals 15 residues. The CDR3 sequence is CASSILPGSWQPQHF. CDR3 nucleotides: TGTGCCAGTAGTATCTTACCGGGTTCCTGGCAGCCCCAGCATTTT.

The chain joins TRBV5-6 to TRBJ1-2; D perhaps matches TRBD1 (6 bases). Trimming shortened V by 7 bases and J by 1 base, and 23 bases separated the two germline ends. The length of the CDR3 is 17 residues. Germline-derived CDR1 and CDR2 are SGHDT and YYEEEE. The CDR3, as DNA: TGTGCCAGCTCCCTGGGGCAGGGGCGAAATTTTAACTATGGCTACACCTTC. Its protein product is CASSLGQGRNFNYGYTF.